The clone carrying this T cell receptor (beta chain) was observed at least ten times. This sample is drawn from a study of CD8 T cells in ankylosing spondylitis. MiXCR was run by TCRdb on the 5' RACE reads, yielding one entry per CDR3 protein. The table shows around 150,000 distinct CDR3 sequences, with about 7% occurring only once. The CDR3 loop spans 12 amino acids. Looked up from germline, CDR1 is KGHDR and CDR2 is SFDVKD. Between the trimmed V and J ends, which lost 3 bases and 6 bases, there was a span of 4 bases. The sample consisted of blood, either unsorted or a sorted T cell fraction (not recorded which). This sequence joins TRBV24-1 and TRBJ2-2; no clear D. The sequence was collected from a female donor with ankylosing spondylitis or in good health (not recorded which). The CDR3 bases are TGTGCCACCAGTGATCTAGCCGGGGAGCTGTTTTTT. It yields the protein CATSDLAGELFF.